A selection of T cell receptor beta chains follows, all from one sample in a study of post-analysis software for immune sequencing data. TCRdb reanalysed the PCR reads using MiXCR and keeps one entry per CDR3 protein. The sample lists roughly 650,000 distinct CDR3 sequences, about 60% occurring once. Sequencing used blood. The source of these receptors is a girl aged 2 to 9 with multiple sclerosis. Each CDR3 is given with its conserved first and last residue. D genes are given only for firm matches. Rows give clone size only sometimes, using once, few, many, or a class for an expanded clone.

J gene	V gene	CDR3 length	clone size	D gene	CDR3 DNA	CDR3 protein
TRBJ2-1	TRBV20-1	13	NA	TRBD2	TGCAGTGCTCTTAGCGGGAATAACAATGAGCAGATCTTC	CSALSGNNNEQIF
TRBJ2-5	TRBV7-2	14	NA	NA	TGTGCCAGCAGCTTGGGGAGGGGGCTTAAAGAGCAGTACTTC	CASSLGRGLKEQYF
TRBJ2-1	TRBV10-3	14	NA	TRBD2	TGTGCCACCCGGACTAGCGAGACCAACAATGAGCAGTTCTTC	CATRTSETNNEQFF
TRBJ1-6	TRBV6-1	15	NA	NA	TGTGCCAGCAAGTCCAGTAGCTCCTATAATTCACCCCTCCACTTT	CASKSSSSYNSPLHF
TRBJ2-3	TRBV12-3/TRBV12-4	15	NA	NA	TGTGCCAGCAGTGCCCAGGCCGCCCGGGGGGATACGCAGTATTTT	CASSAQAARGDTQYF
TRBJ2-1	TRBV27	14	few	TRBD2	TGTGCCACCGCGGGCGGGAGCTCCTACAATGAGCAGTTCTTC	CATAGGSSYNEQFF
TRBJ1-5	TRBV6-2/TRBV6-3	15	few	NA	TGTGCCAGCAGGCCTATCACTAGCGGCAATCAGCCCCAGCATTTT	CASRPITSGNQPQHF
TRBJ2-1	TRBV20-1	15	NA	TRBD2	TGCAGTGCTAGAGGTGGACTAGCGGGTTACAATGAGCAGTTCTTC	CSARGGLAGYNEQFF
TRBJ2-7	TRBV5-1	14	NA	NA	TGCGCCAGCAGCCCCCCGAGGAGGGCGTACGAGCAGTACTTC	CASSPPRRAYEQYF
TRBJ2-3	TRBV6-2/TRBV6-3	15	NA	NA	TGTGCCAGCAGTCCCCTTAGCTTGGGACAAGATACGCAGTATTTT	CASSPLSLGQDTQYF
TRBJ2-5	TRBV25-1	13	NA	NA	TGTGCCAGCTCGGACAGCCCCCAAGAGACCCAGTACTTC	CASSDSPQETQYF
TRBJ2-7	TRBV12-3/TRBV12-4	15	NA	TRBD2	TGTGCCAGCAGCCTGCTAGCGGGAGGATCCTACGAGCAGTACTTC	CASSLLAGGSYEQYF
TRBJ2-5	TRBV29-1	13	few	TRBD1	TGCAGCTGTCGGACAGGGGCGGGAGAGACCCAGTACTTC	CSCRTGAGETQYF
TRBJ2-3	TRBV29-1	14	NA	NA	TGCAGCGTTGAAGAGAGCGGGACATCAGATACGCAGTATTTT	CSVEESGTSDTQYF
TRBJ2-4	TRBV7-2	16	NA	NA	TGTGCCAGCAGCCCCTCGGGGATTCAGACCAAAAACATTCAGTACTTC	CASSPSGIQTKNIQYF
TRBJ2-7	TRBV7-3	13	NA	NA	TGTGCCAGCAGCTTATGGGGAGATGACGAGCAGTACTTC	CASSLWGDDEQYF
TRBJ2-1	TRBV27	13	NA	NA	TGTGCCAGCGGCTACCAGGACTACAATGAGCAGTTCTTC	CASGYQDYNEQFF
TRBJ2-3	TRBV15	16	NA	NA	TGTGCCACCAGCAGAGTTTCCGGGGGTGACACAGATACGCAGTATTTT	CATSRVSGGDTDTQYF
TRBJ2-5	TRBV20-1	14	NA	TRBD2	TGCAGTGCTAGCCCCCTAGCGGCCCAAGAGACCCAGTACTTC	CSASPLAAQETQYF
TRBJ1-6	TRBV12-3/TRBV12-4	12	NA	NA	TGTGCCAGCAGTTTCCCAAATTCACCCCTCCACTTT	CASSFPNSPLHF
TRBJ2-3	TRBV6-6	17	few	TRBD1	TGTGCCAGCAGTTACGCGGGGGGACAGGGGAGTTCAGATACGCAGTATTTT	CASSYAGGQGSSDTQYF
TRBJ2-5	TRBV5-6	13	NA	NA	TGTGCCAGCAGCCCTCTCTCAGAAGAGACCCAGTACTTC	CASSPLSEETQYF
TRBJ2-3	TRBV7-9	13	NA	NA	TGTGCCAGCAGCTTATACTCTGCAGATACGCAGTATTTT	CASSLYSADTQYF
TRBJ2-5	TRBV25-1	15	NA	NA	TGTGCCAGCAGTGATTTCACAGGAGCCCAAGAGACCCAGTACTTC	CASSDFTGAQETQYF
TRBJ1-2	TRBV20-1	12	NA	NA	TGCAGCGTCTGGGGAGAGGGAGACGGCTACACCTTC	CSVWGEGDGYTF
TRBJ1-2	TRBV5-1	15	NA	TRBD1	TGCGCCAGCAGCTTGGATGCAGGGGGCAGCTATGGCTACACCTTC	CASSLDAGGSYGYTF
TRBJ2-5	TRBV29-1	12	NA	TRBD1	TGCAGCGCCAGGGACAGGGTAGAGACCCAGTACTTC	CSARDRVETQYF
TRBJ1-5	TRBV10-3	20	NA	NA	TGTGCCATCAGTGAGTCGATGGCGTCCAGGGCAAAATATGAAGGTCAGCCCCAGCATTTT	CAISESMASRAKYEGQPQHF
TRBJ2-3	TRBV29-1	16	NA	TRBD2	TGCAGCGTTGATGGTAGCGGGGGCCCGAGCACAGATACGCAGTATTTT	CSVDGSGGPSTDTQYF
TRBJ2-3	TRBV7-2	17	few	NA	TGTGCCAGCAGCTTAGCTGTCGCGGGTTCTAGCACAGATACGCAGTATTTT	CASSLAVAGSSTDTQYF